These T cell receptor beta chains were read from a single sample in a study of OX40 agonist ivuxolimab in advanced cancers. Method: immunoSEQ multiplex PCR; TCRdb's copy keeps in-frame clones and lacks some. The table includes about 81,000 clones, around 89% detected once. Sequencing was performed on CD4+ or CD8+ T cells sorted from blood, taken in a trial of the OX40 agonist ivuxolimab. These receptors all stem from an adult with an advanced solid tumor such as melanoma, head and neck, liver or kidney cancer. Each CDR3 is given with its conserved first and last residue. The order of the fields is V gene, J gene, D gene, clone size, CDR3 protein, CDR3 DNA. The D gene is left open where the match is weak. Size is omitted from some rows. Given values are once, few, many or a class for expanded clones.

v_call: TRBV4-3; j_call: TRBJ1-4; d_call: -; clone_size: -; cdr3_aa: CASSQGVGPSTTNEKLFF; cdr3_nt: TGCGCCAGCAGCCAAGGGGTGGGTCCGAGCACGACTAATGAAAAACTGTTTTTT
v_call: TRBV28; j_call: TRBJ1-2; d_call: -; clone_size: -; cdr3_aa: CASNRQNYGYTF; cdr3_nt: TGTGCCAGCAACCGCCAGAACTATGGCTACACCTTC
v_call: TRBV6-6; j_call: TRBJ1-5; d_call: -; clone_size: -; cdr3_aa: CASSYGQNQPQHF; cdr3_nt: TGTGCCAGCAGTTACGGGCAGAATCAGCCCCAGCATTTT
v_call: TRBV5-1; j_call: TRBJ2-1; d_call: -; clone_size: once; cdr3_aa: CASSPRGSSYNEQFF; cdr3_nt: TGCGCCAGCAGCCCACGGGGGAGCTCCTACAATGAGCAGTTCTTC
v_call: TRBV13; j_call: TRBJ2-7; d_call: -; clone_size: -; cdr3_aa: CASGNLGHPQLKYEQYF; cdr3_nt: TGTGCCAGCGGAAATTTGGGGCATCCGCAACTCAAGTACGAGCAGTACTTC
v_call: TRBV5-4; j_call: TRBJ2-2; d_call: -; clone_size: -; cdr3_aa: CASSRRGGLDTGELFF; cdr3_nt: TGTGCCAGCAGCCGGAGGGGGGGGTTGGACACCGGGGAGCTGTTTTTT
v_call: TRBV6-5; j_call: TRBJ2-7; d_call: -; clone_size: -; cdr3_aa: CASSPLGSWEQYF; cdr3_nt: TGTGCCAGCAGCCCCCTGGGGAGCTGGGAGCAGTACTTC
v_call: TRBV6-1; j_call: TRBJ1-1; d_call: TRBD1; clone_size: -; cdr3_aa: CASRQDRGTEAFF; cdr3_nt: TGTGCCAGCAGACAGGACAGGGGAACTGAAGCTTTCTTT
v_call: TRBV6-5; j_call: TRBJ1-1; d_call: -; clone_size: -; cdr3_aa: CASSYDDRMNTEAFF; cdr3_nt: TGTGCCAGCAGTTACGACGACAGGATGAACACTGAAGCTTTCTTT
v_call: TRBV5-1; j_call: TRBJ2-3; d_call: -; clone_size: -; cdr3_aa: CASSPGGGADTDTQYF; cdr3_nt: TGCGCCAGCAGCCCCGGTGGGGGGGCGGACACAGATACGCAGTATTTT
v_call: TRBV7-2; j_call: TRBJ1-5; d_call: TRBD1; clone_size: -; cdr3_aa: CASSSLTGGNSNQPQHF; cdr3_nt: TGTGCCAGCAGCTCGTTGACAGGGGGAAATAGCAATCAGCCCCAGCATTTT
v_call: TRBV28; j_call: TRBJ1-5; d_call: -; clone_size: -; cdr3_aa: CASRTGGQPQHF; cdr3_nt: TGTGCCAGCAGAACGGGGGGTCAGCCCCAGCATTTT
v_call: TRBV11-1; j_call: TRBJ2-2; d_call: TRBD1; clone_size: -; cdr3_aa: CASSPQRGPYTGELFF; cdr3_nt: TGTGCCAGCAGCCCCCAAAGGGGGCCGTACACCGGGGAGCTGTTTTTT
v_call: TRBV5-4; j_call: TRBJ1-6; d_call: -; clone_size: -; cdr3_aa: CASSPGRSYNSPLHF; cdr3_nt: TGTGCCAGCAGCCCGGGGAGGTCCTATAATTCACCCCTCCACTTT
v_call: TRBV6-1; j_call: TRBJ2-3; d_call: -; clone_size: -; cdr3_aa: CASSERGWSTDTQYF; cdr3_nt: TGTGCCAGCAGTGAAAGGGGGTGGAGCACAGATACGCAGTATTTT
v_call: TRBV6-1; j_call: TRBJ2-1; d_call: TRBD2; clone_size: -; cdr3_aa: CASSDPRGGAGEQFF; cdr3_nt: TGTGCCAGCAGTGACCCCCGCGGGGGGGCTGGTGAGCAGTTCTTC
v_call: TRBV5-4; j_call: TRBJ2-2; d_call: -; clone_size: once; cdr3_aa: CASSWDAGSGELFF; cdr3_nt: TGTGCCAGCAGCTGGGATGCGGGATCCGGGGAGCTGTTTTTT
v_call: TRBV12-5; j_call: TRBJ2-3; d_call: -; clone_size: -; cdr3_aa: CASGLVGGRDTQYF; cdr3_nt: TGTGCTAGTGGTTTAGTGGGGGGACGTGATACGCAGTATTTT
v_call: TRBV2; j_call: TRBJ1-5; d_call: -; clone_size: -; cdr3_aa: CASSEWAGVENSNQPQHF; cdr3_nt: TGTGCCAGCAGTGAATGGGCAGGGGTTGAAAATAGCAATCAGCCCCAGCATTTT
v_call: TRBV27; j_call: TRBJ2-5; d_call: -; clone_size: -; cdr3_aa: CASSWNGKETQYF; cdr3_nt: TGTGCCAGCAGTTGGAACGGAAAAGAGACCCAGTACTTC
v_call: TRBV6-5; j_call: TRBJ2-5; d_call: -; clone_size: -; cdr3_aa: CASSRLQETQYF; cdr3_nt: TGTGCCAGCAGCAGACTTCAAGAGACCCAGTACTTC
v_call: TRBV5-6; j_call: TRBJ1-5; d_call: -; clone_size: -; cdr3_aa: CASSFYPLSDPNQPQHF; cdr3_nt: TGTGCCAGCAGCTTTTACCCTTTGTCCGATCCAAATCAGCCCCAGCATTTT
v_call: TRBV2; j_call: TRBJ2-5; d_call: -; clone_size: -; cdr3_aa: CASIWGNQETQYF; cdr3_nt: TGTGCCAGCATATGGGGGAACCAAGAGACCCAGTACTTC
v_call: TRBV5-4; j_call: TRBJ2-5; d_call: TRBD1; clone_size: -; cdr3_aa: CASSRGQEETQYF; cdr3_nt: TGTGCCAGCAGCAGGGGACAGGAAGAGACCCAGTACTTC
v_call: TRBV27; j_call: TRBJ2-2; d_call: TRBD1; clone_size: -; cdr3_aa: CASSLKVWDRWNTGELFF; cdr3_nt: TGTGCCAGCAGTTTAAAGGTCTGGGACAGATGGAACACCGGGGAGCTGTTTTTT
v_call: TRBV18; j_call: TRBJ2-5; d_call: -; clone_size: -; cdr3_aa: CASSPQVGETQYF; cdr3_nt: TGTGCCAGCTCACCACAGGTAGGAGAGACCCAGTACTTC
v_call: TRBV19; j_call: TRBJ2-2; d_call: -; clone_size: -; cdr3_aa: CASKGLRGNTGELFF; cdr3_nt: TGTGCCAGTAAGGGGCTCAGGGGAAACACCGGGGAGCTGTTTTTT
v_call: TRBV28; j_call: TRBJ2-7; d_call: TRBD1; clone_size: -; cdr3_aa: CASSTLGGTGAAYF; cdr3_nt: TGTGCCAGCAGTACATTAGGGGGGACAGGGGCCGCGTACTTC
v_call: TRBV7-2; j_call: TRBJ2-5; d_call: TRBD1; clone_size: -; cdr3_aa: CASSGAGQGRTGTQYF; cdr3_nt: TGTGCCAGCAGCGGCGCGGGACAGGGAAGAACCGGGACCCAGTACTTC
v_call: TRBV5-4; j_call: TRBJ2-5; d_call: -; clone_size: -; cdr3_aa: CASSMDRDGTQYF; cdr3_nt: TGTGCCAGCAGCATGGACAGAGATGGGACCCAGTACTTC
v_call: TRBV7-7; j_call: TRBJ1-3; d_call: -; clone_size: once; cdr3_aa: CASSLIEGAGNTIYF; cdr3_nt: TGTGCTAGCAGCTTAATCGAGGGGGCTGGAAACACCATATATTTT
v_call: TRBV5-5; j_call: TRBJ2-7; d_call: -; clone_size: -; cdr3_aa: CASSSRQTGSYEQYF; cdr3_nt: TGTGCCAGCAGCTCCCGACAGACAGGCTCCTACGAGCAGTACTTC
v_call: TRBV10-3; j_call: TRBJ2-7; d_call: TRBD1; clone_size: -; cdr3_aa: CAINSWERQGSEQYF; cdr3_nt: TGTGCCATCAACTCCTGGGAGAGACAGGGGAGCGAGCAGTACTTC
v_call: TRBV5-1; j_call: TRBJ1-1; d_call: -; clone_size: -; cdr3_aa: CACRGRMGTEAFF; cdr3_nt: TGCGCCTGTCGGGGGAGGATGGGCACTGAAGCTTTCTTT
v_call: TRBV6-5; j_call: TRBJ1-4; d_call: -; clone_size: -; cdr3_aa: CASSYSSGSGEKLFF; cdr3_nt: TGTGCCAGCAGTTACTCGTCAGGGTCGGGTGAAAAACTGTTTTTT
v_call: TRBV10-1; j_call: TRBJ2-1; d_call: TRBD1; clone_size: -; cdr3_aa: CASSTAGTGGYNEQFF; cdr3_nt: TGCGCCAGCAGTACCGCCGGGACAGGGGGGTACAATGAGCAGTTCTTC
v_call: TRBV29-1; j_call: TRBJ2-2; d_call: -; clone_size: -; cdr3_aa: CSVESGHSATGELFF; cdr3_nt: TGCAGCGTTGAATCGGGTCACAGCGCCACCGGGGAGCTGTTTTTT
v_call: TRBV5-4; j_call: TRBJ1-5; d_call: -; clone_size: -; cdr3_aa: CASSLGGNSNQPQHF; cdr3_nt: TGTGCCAGCAGCTTGGGAGGGAATAGCAATCAGCCCCAGCATTTT
v_call: TRBV28; j_call: TRBJ1-1; d_call: -; clone_size: -; cdr3_aa: CASSTGPMNTEAFF; cdr3_nt: TGTGCCAGCAGCACAGGCCCGATGAACACTGAAGCTTTCTTT
v_call: TRBV18; j_call: TRBJ2-3; d_call: -; clone_size: -; cdr3_aa: CASSPVGGSTDTQYF; cdr3_nt: TGTGCCAGCTCACCAGTGGGGGGAAGCACAGATACGCAGTATTTT
v_call: TRBV18; j_call: TRBJ1-5; d_call: TRBD1; clone_size: -; cdr3_aa: CASSKDRGQPQHF; cdr3_nt: TGTGCCAGCTCTAAGGACAGGGGGCAGCCCCAGCATTTT
v_call: TRBV9; j_call: TRBJ2-1; d_call: TRBD1; clone_size: -; cdr3_aa: CASSVGTAQHEQFF; cdr3_nt: TGTGCCAGCAGCGTCGGGACAGCCCAGCATGAGCAGTTCTTC
v_call: TRBV7-2; j_call: TRBJ1-2; d_call: TRBD1; clone_size: -; cdr3_aa: CASSDPGGSGYTF; cdr3_nt: TGTGCCAGCAGCGATCCAGGGGGCTCGGGCTACACCTTC
v_call: TRBV6-1; j_call: TRBJ2-1; d_call: TRBD2; clone_size: -; cdr3_aa: CASSGGGHYNEQFF; cdr3_nt: TGTGCCAGCTCGGGCGGGGGGCACTACAATGAGCAGTTCTTC
v_call: TRBV7-2; j_call: TRBJ2-7; d_call: TRBD2; clone_size: -; cdr3_aa: CASSSIQGGTDEQYF; cdr3_nt: TGTGCCAGCAGCTCCATCCAGGGAGGGACCGACGAGCAGTACTTC
v_call: TRBV7-9; j_call: TRBJ2-5; d_call: -; clone_size: -; cdr3_aa: CASTPGQETQYF; cdr3_nt: TGTGCCAGCACCCCGGGGCAAGAGACCCAGTACTTC
v_call: TRBV29-1; j_call: TRBJ1-1; d_call: -; clone_size: few; cdr3_aa: CSVVVTEAFF; cdr3_nt: TGCAGCGTTGTGGTCACTGAAGCTTTCTTT
v_call: TRBV4-1; j_call: TRBJ2-2; d_call: -; clone_size: -; cdr3_aa: CASSGTGLTGELFF; cdr3_nt: TGCGCCAGCAGCGGTACAGGGTTAACCGGGGAGCTGTTTTTT
v_call: TRBV7-9; j_call: TRBJ1-1; d_call: TRBD1; clone_size: -; cdr3_aa: CASSLTTGRRAMNTEAFF; cdr3_nt: TGTGCCAGCAGCCTAACGACAGGGCGGAGGGCCATGAACACTGAAGCTTTCTTT
v_call: TRBV10-3; j_call: TRBJ1-1; d_call: -; clone_size: few; cdr3_aa: CAISAEGTEAFF; cdr3_nt: TGTGCCATCAGTGCGGAGGGAACTGAAGCTTTCTTT
v_call: TRBV2; j_call: TRBJ1-1; d_call: -; clone_size: -; cdr3_aa: CASRGARASTEAFF; cdr3_nt: TGTGCCAGCAGGGGCGCCAGGGCCTCCACTGAAGCTTTCTTT
v_call: TRBV27; j_call: TRBJ2-1; d_call: -; clone_size: -; cdr3_aa: CASAAASYNEQFF; cdr3_nt: TGTGCCAGCGCTGCAGCCTCCTACAATGAGCAGTTCTTC
v_call: TRBV19; j_call: TRBJ1-1; d_call: TRBD1; clone_size: -; cdr3_aa: CASSIDPGQGKKAFF; cdr3_nt: TGTGCCAGTAGTATAGACCCGGGACAGGGAAAAAAAGCTTTCTTT
v_call: TRBV4-1; j_call: TRBJ2-1; d_call: -; clone_size: -; cdr3_aa: CASSHTLPVWNEQFF; cdr3_nt: TGCGCCAGCAGCCATACCTTGCCGGTATGGAATGAGCAGTTCTTC
v_call: TRBV7-9; j_call: TRBJ1-2; d_call: TRBD1; clone_size: -; cdr3_aa: CASSQLLGRGESGYTF; cdr3_nt: TGTGCCAGCAGCCAACTCCTGGGCAGGGGGGAATCTGGCTACACCTTC